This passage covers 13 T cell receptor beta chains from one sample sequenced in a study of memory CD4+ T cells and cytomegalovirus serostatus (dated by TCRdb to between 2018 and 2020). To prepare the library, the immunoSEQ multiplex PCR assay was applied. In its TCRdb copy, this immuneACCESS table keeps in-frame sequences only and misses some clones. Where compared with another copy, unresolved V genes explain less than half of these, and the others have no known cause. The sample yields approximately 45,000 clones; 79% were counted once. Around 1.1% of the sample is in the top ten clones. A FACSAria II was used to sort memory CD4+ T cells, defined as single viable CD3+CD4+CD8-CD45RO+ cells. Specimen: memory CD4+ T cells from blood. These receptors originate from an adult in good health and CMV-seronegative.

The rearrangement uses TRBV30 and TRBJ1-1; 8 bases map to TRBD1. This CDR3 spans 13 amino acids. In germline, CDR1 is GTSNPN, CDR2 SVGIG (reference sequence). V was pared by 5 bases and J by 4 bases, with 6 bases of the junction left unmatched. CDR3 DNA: TGTGCCTGGGCTCATGGACAGGGCACTGAAGCTTTCTTT. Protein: CAWAHGQGTEAFF.

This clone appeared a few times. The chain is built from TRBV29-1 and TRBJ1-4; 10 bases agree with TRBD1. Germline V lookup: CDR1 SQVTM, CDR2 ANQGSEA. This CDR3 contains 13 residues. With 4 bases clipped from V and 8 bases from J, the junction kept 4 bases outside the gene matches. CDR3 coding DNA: TGCAGCGTTGCGGACAGGGGGAGGGAAAAACTGTTTTTT. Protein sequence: CSVADRGREKLFF.

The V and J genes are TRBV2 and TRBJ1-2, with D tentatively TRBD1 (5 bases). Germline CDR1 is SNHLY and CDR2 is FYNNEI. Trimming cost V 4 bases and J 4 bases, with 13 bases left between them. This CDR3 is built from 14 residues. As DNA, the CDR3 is TGTGCCAGCAGTGCCAGGGCACAGCCCTATGGCTACACCTTC. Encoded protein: CASSARAQPYGYTF.

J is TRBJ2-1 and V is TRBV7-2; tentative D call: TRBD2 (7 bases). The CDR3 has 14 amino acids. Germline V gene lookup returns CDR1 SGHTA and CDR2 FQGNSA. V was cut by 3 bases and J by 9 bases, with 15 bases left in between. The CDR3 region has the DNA TGTGCCAGCAGCTTTGTAGGGGGGGGCAGTGAGCAGTTCTTC. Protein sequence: CASSFVGGGSEQFF.

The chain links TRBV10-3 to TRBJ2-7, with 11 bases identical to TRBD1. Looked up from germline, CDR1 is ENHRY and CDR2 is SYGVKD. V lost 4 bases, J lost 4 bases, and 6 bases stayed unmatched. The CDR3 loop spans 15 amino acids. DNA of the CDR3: TGTGCCATCAGTGGACCCGGGACAGGGGGGTACGAGCAGTACTTC. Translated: CAISGPGTGGYEQYF.

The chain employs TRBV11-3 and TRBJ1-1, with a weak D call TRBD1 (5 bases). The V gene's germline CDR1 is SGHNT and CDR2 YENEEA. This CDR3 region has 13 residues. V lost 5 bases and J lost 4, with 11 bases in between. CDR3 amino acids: CASSPTGGTEAFF. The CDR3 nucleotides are TGTGCCAGCAGCCCAACAGGAGGCACTGAAGCTTTCTTT. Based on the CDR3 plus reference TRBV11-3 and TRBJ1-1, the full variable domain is EAGVVQSPRYKIIEKKQPVAFWCNPISGHNTLYWYLQNLGQGPELLIRYENEEAVDDSQLPKDRFSAERLKGVDSTLKIQPAELGDSAVYLCASSPTGGTEAFFGQGTRLTVV.

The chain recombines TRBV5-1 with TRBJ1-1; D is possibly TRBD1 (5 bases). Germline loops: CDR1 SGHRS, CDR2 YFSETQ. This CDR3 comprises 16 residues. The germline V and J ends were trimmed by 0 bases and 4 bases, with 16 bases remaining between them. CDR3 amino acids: CASSLGTLRVGTEAFF. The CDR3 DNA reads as TGCGCCAGCAGCTTGGGGACCCTCAGGGTTGGCACTGAAGCTTTCTTT.

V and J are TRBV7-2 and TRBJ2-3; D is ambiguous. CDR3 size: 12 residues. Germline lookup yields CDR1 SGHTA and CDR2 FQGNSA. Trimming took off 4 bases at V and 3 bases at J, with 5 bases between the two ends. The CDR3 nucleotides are TGTGCCAGCAGCTATCGTACAGATACGCAGTATTTT. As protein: CASSYRTDTQYF.

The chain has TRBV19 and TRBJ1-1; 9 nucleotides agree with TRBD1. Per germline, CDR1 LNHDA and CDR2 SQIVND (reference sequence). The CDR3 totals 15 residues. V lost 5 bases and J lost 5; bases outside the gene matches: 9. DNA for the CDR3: TGTGCCAGTAGTGTTCCACAGGGGGCAGGGACTGAAGCTTTCTTT. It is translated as CASSVPQGAGTEAFF. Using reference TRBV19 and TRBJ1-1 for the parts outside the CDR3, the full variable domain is DGGITQSPKYLFRKEGQNVTLSCEQNLNHDAMYWYRQDPGQGLRLIYYSQIVNDFQKGDIAEGYSVSREKKESFPLTVTSAQKNPTAFYLCASSVPQGAGTEAFFGQGTRLTVV.

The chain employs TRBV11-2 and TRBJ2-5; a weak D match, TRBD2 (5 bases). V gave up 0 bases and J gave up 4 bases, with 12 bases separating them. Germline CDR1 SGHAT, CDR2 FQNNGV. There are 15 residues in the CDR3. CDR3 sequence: CASSLEVGGLETQYF. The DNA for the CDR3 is TGTGCCAGCAGCTTAGAGGTGGGCGGGTTAGAGACCCAGTACTTC.

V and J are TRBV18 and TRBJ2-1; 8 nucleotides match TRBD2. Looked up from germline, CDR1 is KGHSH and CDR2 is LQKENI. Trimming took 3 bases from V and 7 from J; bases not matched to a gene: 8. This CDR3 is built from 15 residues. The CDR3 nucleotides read TGTGCCAGCTCACCCAGACGGGAGGGCGGAAATGAGCAGTTCTTC. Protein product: CASSPRREGGNEQFF. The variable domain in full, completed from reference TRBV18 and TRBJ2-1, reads NAGVMQNPRHLVRRRGQEARLRCSPMKGHSHVYWYRQLPEEGLKFMVYLQKENIIDESGMPKERFSAEFPKEGPSILRIQQVVRGDSAAYFCASSPRREGGNEQFFGPGTRLTVL.

CDR3 region: CASSPPGLNTDTQYF. The DNA for the CDR3 is TGTGCCAGCTCACCACCGGGACTCAACACAGATACGCAGTATTTT. This rearrangement joins TRBV18 to TRBJ2-3; D might be TRBD2 (6 bases). V dropped 0 bases and J dropped 2 bases, with 9 bases sitting between them. There are 15 residues in the CDR3. Germline values: CDR1 KGHSH, CDR2 LQKENI.

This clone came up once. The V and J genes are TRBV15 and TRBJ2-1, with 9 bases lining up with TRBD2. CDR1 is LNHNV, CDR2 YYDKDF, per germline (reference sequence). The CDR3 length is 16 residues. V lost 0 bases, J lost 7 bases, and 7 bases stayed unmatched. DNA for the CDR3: TGTGCCACCAGCAGAGATTTAACTAGCGGGTTGAATGAGCAGTTCTTC. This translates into CATSRDLTSGLNEQFF.